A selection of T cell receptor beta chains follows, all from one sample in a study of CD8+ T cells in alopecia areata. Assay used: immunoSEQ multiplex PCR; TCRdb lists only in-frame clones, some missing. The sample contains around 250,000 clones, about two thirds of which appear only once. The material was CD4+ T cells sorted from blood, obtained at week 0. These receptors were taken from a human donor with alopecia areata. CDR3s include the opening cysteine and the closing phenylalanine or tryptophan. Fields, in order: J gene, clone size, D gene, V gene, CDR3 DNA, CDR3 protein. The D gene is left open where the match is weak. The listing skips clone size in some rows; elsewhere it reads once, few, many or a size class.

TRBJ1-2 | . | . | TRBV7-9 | TGTGCCAGCAGCCACCCTGCCGGCTATGGCTACACCTTC | CASSHPAGYGYTF
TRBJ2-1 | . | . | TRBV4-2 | TGTGCCAGCAGCCAAGATAGGCTGGAGGGACTTCAGTTCTTC | CASSQDRLEGLQFF
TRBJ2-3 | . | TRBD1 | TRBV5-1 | TGCGCCAGCAGCTTATGGACAGGGCGGACAGATACGCAGTATTTT | CASSLWTGRTDTQYF
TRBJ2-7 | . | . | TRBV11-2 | TGTGCCAGCAGCTATTACCCAGGGGTGGGGTACTTC | CASSYYPGVGYF
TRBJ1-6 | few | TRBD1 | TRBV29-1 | TGCAGCGCCAGGGACAGGGATAATTCACCCCTCCACTTT | CSARDRDNSPLHF
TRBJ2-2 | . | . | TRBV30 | TGTGCCTGGGGGCAGGGAGTCACCGGGGAGCTGTTTTTT | CAWGQGVTGELFF
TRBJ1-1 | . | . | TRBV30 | TGTGCCTGGAATCGGCGAACTGAAGCTTTCTTT | CAWNRRTEAFF
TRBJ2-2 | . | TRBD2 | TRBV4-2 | TGTGCCAGCAGCCAAGATGGAGTAGCGGGGGCCGGGGAGCTGTTTTTT | CASSQDGVAGAGELFF
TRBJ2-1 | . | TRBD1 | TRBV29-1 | TGCAGCGTTGGAGTCCGGGACAGGGGAGGGAATGAGCAGTTCTTC | CSVGVRDRGGNEQFF
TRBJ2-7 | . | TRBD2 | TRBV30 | TGTGCCTGGAGTCGCGGACTAGCGGGGGTTAAAGAGCAGTACTTC | CAWSRGLAGVKEQYF
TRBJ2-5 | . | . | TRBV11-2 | TGTGCCAGCAGCGTAAGGACTGCTCGGGAGACCCAGTACTTC | CASSVRTARETQYF
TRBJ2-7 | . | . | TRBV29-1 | TGCAGCGTTGACGGTCAGGGTTATTCCGAGCAGTACTTC | CSVDGQGYSEQYF
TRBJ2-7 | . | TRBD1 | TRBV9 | TGTGCCAGCAGGCAACCGGGACAGTTTTCCTACGAGCAGTACTTC | CASRQPGQFSYEQYF
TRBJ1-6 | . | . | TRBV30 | TGTGCCTGGAGCTCCGGCTCACCCCTCCACTTT | CAWSSGSPLHF
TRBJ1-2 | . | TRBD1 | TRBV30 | TGTGCCTGGAGTACCGGGACAGGGATTAACTATGGCTACACCTTC | CAWSTGTGINYGYTF
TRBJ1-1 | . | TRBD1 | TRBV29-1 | TGCAGCGCAAGGACAGGTCAGGACACTGAAGCTTTCTTT | CSARTGQDTEAFF
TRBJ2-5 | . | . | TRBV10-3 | TGTGCCACTCGAGGGGGACAAGAGACCCAGTACTTC | CATRGGQETQYF
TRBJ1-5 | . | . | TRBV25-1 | TGTGCCAGCAGTGAATCGAAATTCCATCAGCCCCAGCATTTT | CASSESKFHQPQHF
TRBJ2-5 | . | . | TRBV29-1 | TGCAGCGTTGGGCACGGAGAGACCCAGTACTTC | CSVGHGETQYF
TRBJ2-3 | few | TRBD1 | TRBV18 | TGTGCCAGCTCACCAAAATGGGACAGGACAGATACGCAGTATTTT | CASSPKWDRTDTQYF
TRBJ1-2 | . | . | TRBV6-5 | TGTGCCAGCAGTTACTCAGGTGCAGGGGACTATGGCTACACCTTC | CASSYSGAGDYGYTF
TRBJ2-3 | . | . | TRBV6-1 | TGTGCCAGCAGTGAAGCTAGCTTTGACACAGATACGCAGTATTTT | CASSEASFDTDTQYF
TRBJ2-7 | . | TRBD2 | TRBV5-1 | TGCGCCAGCAGCTTGCGAAGCGGGGGGAGCTCCTACGAGCAGTACTTC | CASSLRSGGSSYEQYF
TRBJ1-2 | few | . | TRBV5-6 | TGTGCCAGCAGCTCGGGCCCCCAGGGCGGCTATGGCTACACCTTC | CASSSGPQGGYGYTF
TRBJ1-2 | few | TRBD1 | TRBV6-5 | TGTGCCAGCAGTTACACGGACAGGGAAGATGGCTACACCTTC | CASSYTDREDGYTF
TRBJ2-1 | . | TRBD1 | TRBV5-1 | TGCGCCAGCAGCTGGCGACAGGGGATCAACAATGAGCAGTTCTTC | CASSWRQGINNEQFF
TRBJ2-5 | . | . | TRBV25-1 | TGTGCCAGCAGTGAGGGGGGATTCGGAGAGACCCAGTACTTC | CASSEGGFGETQYF
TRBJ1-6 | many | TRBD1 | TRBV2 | TGTGCCAGCAGCGTCGGGACAGGGCTAAGCTCCCTCCACTTT | CASSVGTGLSSLHF
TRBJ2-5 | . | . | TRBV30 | TGTGCCTGGAGCGTAGGGACCCGAGGACAAGAGACCCAGTACTTC | CAWSVGTRGQETQYF
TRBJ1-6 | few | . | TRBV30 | TGTGCCTGGAGTGTACGGGAGTCACCCCTCCACTTT | CAWSVRESPLHF
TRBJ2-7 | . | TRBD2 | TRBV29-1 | TGCAGCGTTGAGATTAGCGGGGACGAGCAGTACTTC | CSVEISGDEQYF
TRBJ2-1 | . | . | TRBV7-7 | TGTGCTAGCAGCTTAGACAGGTACAATGAGCAGTTCTTC | CASSLDRYNEQFF
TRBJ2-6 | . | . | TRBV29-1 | TGCAGCGTTGAAAGTCCCTCAGGGACTGGGGCCAACGTCCTGACTTTC | CSVESPSGTGANVLTF
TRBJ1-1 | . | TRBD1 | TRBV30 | TGTGCCGGATTAACAGGGGCCACTGAAGCTTTCTTT | CAGLTGATEAFF
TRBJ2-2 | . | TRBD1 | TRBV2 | TGTGCCAGCTCCTACGGGAGACAGGGGGCGACCACCGGGGAGCTGTTTTTT | CASSYGRQGATTGELFF
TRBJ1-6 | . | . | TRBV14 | TGTGCCAGCAGCCACAGAAACCGGGATTCACCCCTCCACTTT | CASSHRNRDSPLHF
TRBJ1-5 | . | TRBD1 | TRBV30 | TGTGCCTGGAGTGTGGGTGACAGGGGGGATCAGCCCCAGCATTTT | CAWSVGDRGDQPQHF
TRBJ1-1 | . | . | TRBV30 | TGTGCCTCCATCCGGGACGGAGAGAACACTGAAGCTTTCTTT | CASIRDGENTEAFF
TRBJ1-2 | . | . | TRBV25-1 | TGTGCCAGCAGTGAAAATCTAGGGGGAGAAGGCTACACCTTC | CASSENLGGEGYTF
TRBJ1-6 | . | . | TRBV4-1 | TGCGCCAGCAGCCAAGATCCTCCCCGGGCCGCAAATAATTCACCCCTCCACTTT | CASSQDPPRAANNSPLHF
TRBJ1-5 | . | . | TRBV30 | TGTGCCTGGAATCGGGCAGGGAATAGCAATCAGCCCCAGCATTTT | CAWNRAGNSNQPQHF
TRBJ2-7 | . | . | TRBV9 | TGTGCCAGCAGCGGCACAGGGTCCTACGAGCAGTACTTC | CASSGTGSYEQYF
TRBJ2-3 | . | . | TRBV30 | TGTGCCTGGAATCGGTTAGACACAGATACGCAGTATTTT | CAWNRLDTDTQYF
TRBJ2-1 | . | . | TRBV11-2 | TGTGCCAGCAGCGCAGAAATATACAATGAGCAGTTCTTC | CASSAEIYNEQFF
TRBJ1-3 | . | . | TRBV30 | TGTGCCTGGAGTGTACAGGGAACTGGAAACACCATATATTTT | CAWSVQGTGNTIYF
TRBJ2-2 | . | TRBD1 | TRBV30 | TGTGCCTGGACCTGGACAGGGGGCGTCGGGGAGCTGTTTTTT | CAWTWTGGVGELFF
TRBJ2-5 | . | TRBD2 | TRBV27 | TGTGCCAGCAGTCTAGCGGGGGGGCTGGAGACCCAGTACTTC | CASSLAGGLETQYF
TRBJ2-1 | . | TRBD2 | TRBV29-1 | TGCAGCGTTGAAAGGCTAGCGGTCTACAATGAGCAGTTCTTC | CSVERLAVYNEQFF
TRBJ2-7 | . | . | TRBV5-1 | TGCGCCAGCAGCCCCTTGACCGGGACGGGAGAGCAGTACTTC | CASSPLTGTGEQYF